One sample yielded the 8 T cell receptor beta chains listed below, sequenced in a study of shared clonotypes between healthy human individuals. TCRdb keeps only in-frame clones here, not all; method: immunoSEQ multiplex PCR. The top ten clones hold roughly 0.36% of a sample with millions of clones, 93% of them seen once. Material: naive CD4+ T cells from PBMCs. Regarding subset: CD45RA+ positively selected. These receptors were taken from a man aged 18-30 years in good health. Some clones in this sample may be carry-over from other donors' samples.

This chain links TRBV14 with TRBJ2-7, with TRBD1 matching over 7 bases. Germline CDR1 is SGHDN and CDR2 is FVKESK. Trimming removed 2 bases from V and 2 bases from J; junction bases left unmatched: 12. There are 17 residues in the CDR3. CDR3 region: CASSQKTGTALAYEQYF. CDR3 coding DNA: TGTGCCAGCAGCCAAAAAACCGGGACAGCCTTGGCCTACGAGCAGTACTTC. Full variable domain (rest looked up from reference TRBV14 and TRBJ2-7): EAGVTQFPSHSVIEKGQTVTLRCDPISGHDNLYWYRRVMGKEIKFLLHFVKESKQDESGMPNNRFLAERTGGTYSTLKVQPAELEDSGVYFCASSQKTGTALAYEQYFGPGTRLTVT.

V gene TRBV29-1 combines with J gene TRBJ2-7; 10 bases align to TRBD1. Germline CDR1 is SQVTM and CDR2 is ANQGSEA. The CDR3 consists of 15 residues. The junction had 10 bases not matched to a gene; V was cut back by 5 bases and J by 3 bases. CDR3 protein: CSVSGVGQGDYEQYF. Here the CDR3 DNA reads TGCAGCGTTTCCGGTGTCGGACAGGGGGACTACGAGCAGTACTTC.

This chain joins TRBV5-1 and TRBJ2-1, with D tentatively TRBD1 (5 bases). Germline V gene data show CDR1 as SGHRS and CDR2 as YFSETQ. The length of the CDR3 is 12 residues. V dropped 5 bases and J dropped 8 bases, with 11 bases sitting between them. The CDR3 spells CASRQGTDEQFF. DNA of the CDR3: TGCGCCAGCAGGCAGGGTACGGATGAGCAGTTCTTC. Complete variable domain (other parts from reference TRBV5-1 and TRBJ2-1): KAGVTQTPRYLIKTRGQQVTLSCSPISGHRSVSWYQQTPGQGLQFLFEYFSETQRNKGNFPGRFSGRQFSNSRSEMNVSTLELGDSALYLCASRQGTDEQFFGPGTRLTVL.

The gene calls are TRBV25-1 and TRBJ2-3, with D possibly being TRBD2 (5 bases). The CDR3 is made up of 14 amino acids. V was trimmed by 7 bases and J by 0 bases, leaving 11 bases between them. Germline lookup yields CDR1 MGHDK and CDR2 SYGVNS. The DNA of the CDR3 is TGTGCCAGCATGTCCGGGAAAAGCACAGATACGCAGTATTTT. This translates into CASMSGKSTDTQYF.

The genes are TRBV6-1 and TRBJ1-5; no definite D call. Germline values: CDR1 MNHNS, CDR2 SASEGT. V was pared by 8 bases and J by 0 bases, with 8 bases between. This CDR3 spans 13 amino acids. CDR3 loop: CASFLDSNQPQHF. The CDR3 DNA reads as TGTGCCAGCTTCCTGGATAGCAATCAGCCCCAGCATTTT.

As to this clone: Additional DNA sequences in this sample encode the identical CDR3. In nucleotides, the CDR3 is TGTGCCAGCAGTCCCGAAGAGACCCAGTACTTC. It translates to CASSPEETQYF. This rearrangement joins TRBV28 to TRBJ2-5; D unresolved. Germline V gives CDR1 MDHEN, CDR2 SYDVKM. This CDR3 comprises 11 residues. The V and J ends lost 5 bases and 3 bases respectively, with 4 bases between them.

The J gene is TRBJ2-1, the V gene TRBV27; 12 bases are a match to TRBD2. J lost 10 bases, V lost 2 bases, and 3 bases had no gene match. In germline, CDR1 is MNHEY, CDR2 SMNVEV (reference sequence). This CDR3 comprises 14 residues. This CDR3 reads CASSLRLAGDEQFF. The CDR3 region has the DNA TGTGCCAGCAGTTTAAGACTAGCGGGAGACGAGCAGTTCTTC.

This clone appeared a few times. The rearrangement joins TRBV14 to TRBJ1-1, with TRBD1 as a possible D gene (5 bases). V lost 4 bases, J lost 9 bases, and 15 bases lay in between. The germline CDR1 and CDR2 sequences are SGHDN and FVKESK. The CDR3 spans 13 residues. In DNA, the CDR3 is TGTGCCAGCAGCCCAATCTTTCAGGGAAAAGCTTTCTTT. Its protein is CASSPIFQGKAFF. The whole variable domain, filled in from reference TRBV14 and TRBJ1-1, reads EAGVTQFPSHSVIEKGQTVTLRCDPISGHDNLYWYRRVMGKEIKFLLHFVKESKQDESGMPNNRFLAERTGGTYSTLKVQPAELEDSGVYFCASSPIFQGKAFFGQGTRLTVV.